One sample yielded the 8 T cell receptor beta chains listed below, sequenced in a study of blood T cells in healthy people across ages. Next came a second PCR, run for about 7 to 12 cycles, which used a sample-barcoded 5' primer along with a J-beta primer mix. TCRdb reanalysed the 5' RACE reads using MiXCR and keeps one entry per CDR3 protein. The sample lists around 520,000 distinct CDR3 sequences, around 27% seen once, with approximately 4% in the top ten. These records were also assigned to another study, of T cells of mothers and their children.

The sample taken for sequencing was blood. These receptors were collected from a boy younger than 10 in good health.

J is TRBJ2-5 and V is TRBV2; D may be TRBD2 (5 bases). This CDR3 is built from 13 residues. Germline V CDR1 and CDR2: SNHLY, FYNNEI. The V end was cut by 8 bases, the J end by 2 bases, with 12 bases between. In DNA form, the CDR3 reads TGTGCCAGCGGGCGGGTAGATCAAGAGACCCAGTACTTC. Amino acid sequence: CASGRVDQETQYF.

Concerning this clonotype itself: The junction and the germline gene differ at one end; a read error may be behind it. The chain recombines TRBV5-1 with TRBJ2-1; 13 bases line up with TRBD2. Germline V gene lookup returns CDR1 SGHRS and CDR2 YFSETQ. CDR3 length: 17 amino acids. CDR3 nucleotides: TGCGCCAGCAGCTTCGGACTAGCGGGGGCACTATACAATAAGCAGTTCTTC. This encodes CASSFGLAGALYNKQFF.

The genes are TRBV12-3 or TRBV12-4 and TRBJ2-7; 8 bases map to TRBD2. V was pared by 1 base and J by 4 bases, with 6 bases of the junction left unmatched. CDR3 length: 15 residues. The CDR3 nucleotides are TGTGCCAGCAGTTTAGGGTCCAGCGGGGGATACGAGCAGTACTTC. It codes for CASSLGSSGGYEQYF.

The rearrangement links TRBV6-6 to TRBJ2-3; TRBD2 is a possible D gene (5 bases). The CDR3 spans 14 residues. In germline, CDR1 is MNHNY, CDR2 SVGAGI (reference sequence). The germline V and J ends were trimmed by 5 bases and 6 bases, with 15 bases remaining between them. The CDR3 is CASSTGLTGDTQYF. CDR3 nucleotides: TGTGCCAGCAGTACTGGCCTTACGGGGGATACGCAGTATTTT.

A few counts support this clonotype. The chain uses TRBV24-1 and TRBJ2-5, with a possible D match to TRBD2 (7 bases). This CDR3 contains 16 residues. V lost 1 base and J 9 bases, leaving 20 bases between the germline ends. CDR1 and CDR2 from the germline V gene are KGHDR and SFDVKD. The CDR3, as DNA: TGTGCCACCAGTGATTTTTTTGGGGGCTCCGGGGGGTCCCAGTACTTC. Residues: CATSDFFGGSGGSQYF.

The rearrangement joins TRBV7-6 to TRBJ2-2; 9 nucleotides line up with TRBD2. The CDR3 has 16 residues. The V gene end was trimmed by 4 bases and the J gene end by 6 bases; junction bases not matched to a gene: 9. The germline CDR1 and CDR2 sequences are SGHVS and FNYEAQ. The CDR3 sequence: CASSSGAGGLSGELFF. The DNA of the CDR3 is TGTGCCAGCAGCTCGGGCGCGGGGGGGCTCTCCGGGGAGCTGTTTTTT.

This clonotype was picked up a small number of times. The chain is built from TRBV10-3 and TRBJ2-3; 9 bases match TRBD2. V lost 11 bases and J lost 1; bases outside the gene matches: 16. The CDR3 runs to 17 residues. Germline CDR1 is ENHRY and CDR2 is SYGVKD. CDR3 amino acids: CAARGGAPTGGTDTQYF. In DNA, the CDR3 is TGTGCCGCCCGCGGGGGGGCCCCCACAGGTGGCACAGATACGCAGTATTTT.

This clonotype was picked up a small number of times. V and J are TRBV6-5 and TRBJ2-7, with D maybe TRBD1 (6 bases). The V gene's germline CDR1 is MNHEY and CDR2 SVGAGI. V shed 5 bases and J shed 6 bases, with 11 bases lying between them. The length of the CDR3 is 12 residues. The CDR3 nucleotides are TGTGCCAGCAGTAAACAGGGAATCGAGCAGTACTTC. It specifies CASSKQGIEQYF.